The 20 T cell receptor beta chains given below trace back to one sample, sequenced in a study of patients and donors after allogeneic stem cell transplantation. Via MiXCR, TCRdb re-called the RT-PCR reads, giving one row per CDR3 protein. This table holds roughly 880,000 distinct CDR3 sequences, 15% to 20% found once. Sequencing was performed on blood, either unsorted or a sorted T cell fraction (not recorded which). Receptors were obtained from a human donor who was either an allogeneic HSCT recipient or a stem cell or donor lymphocyte infusion donor (not recorded which). It is not recorded whose cells these are; they may come from a transplant donor.

This clonotype showed up many times. The chain carries TRBV7-9 and TRBJ2-5; D possibly uses TRBD1 or TRBD2 (5 bases each). The V end was cut by 5 bases, the J end by 2 bases, with 12 bases between. Germline CDR1 is SEHNR and CDR2 is FQNEAQ (reference sequence). This CDR3 has 14 residues. CDR3 sequence (DNA): TGTGCCAGCAGCCTGGGACGCTTACAAGAGACCCAGTACTTC. Translation: CASSLGRLQETQYF.

This clonotype was observed at least ten times. The chain uses TRBV5-1 and TRBJ2-1; D gene unclear. Germline-derived CDR1 and CDR2 are SGHRS and YFSETQ. The CDR3 extends over 12 amino acids. The V end lost 2 bases, the J end lost 7 bases, and 7 bases lay between the germline ends. CDR3 sequence: CASSFSLNEQFF. The CDR3 coding sequence is TGCGCCAGCAGCTTTTCGTTGAATGAGCAGTTCTTC.

The V and J genes are TRBV15 and TRBJ2-2; D uncertain. V lost 1 base to trimming and J lost 7 bases, with 4 bases between them. Germline loops: CDR1 LNHNV, CDR2 YYDKDF (reference sequence). This CDR3 is 12 amino acids long. The CDR3 DNA follows: TGTGCCACCAGCAGAGCCGGCGGGGAGCTGTTTTTT. Amino acid sequence: CATSRAGGELFF.

This rearrangement joins TRBV6-5 to TRBJ2-1; weak D call: TRBD2 (5 bases). The V gene's germline CDR1 is MNHEY and CDR2 SVGAGI. CDR3 length: 16 residues. Deletions cut 0 bases from V and 0 bases from J, with 9 bases between. As DNA, the CDR3 is TGTGCCAGCAGTTACTCCGGGGTAATCTCCTACAATGAGCAGTTCTTC. It codes for CASSYSGVISYNEQFF.

This clonotype came up a few times. The chain combines TRBV5-1 with TRBJ2-7, with D maybe TRBD2 (6 bases). Trimming pared 9 bases from V and 2 bases from J, leaving 15 bases between. Germline V gene data show CDR1 as SGHRS and CDR2 as YFSETQ. The CDR3 is 13 residues long. CDR3 residues: CATSAGTPYEQYF. The CDR3 coding sequence is TGCGCCACCTCGGCGGGGACTCCCTACGAGCAGTACTTC. Full variable domain (outside the CDR3, taken from reference TRBV5-1 and TRBJ2-7): KAGVTQTPRYLIKTRGQQVTLSCSPISGHRSVSWYQQTPGQGLQFLFEYFSETQRNKGNFPGRFSGRQFSNSRSEMNVSTLELGDSALYLCATSAGTPYEQYFGPGTRLTVT.

This clonotype was counted a few times. The V and J genes are TRBV30 and TRBJ1-2; 10 bases match TRBD1. Germline-derived CDR1 and CDR2 are GTSNPN and SVGIG (reference sequence). The CDR3 length is 15 residues. With 6 bases clipped from V and 7 bases from J, the junction kept 14 bases outside the gene matches. As DNA, the CDR3 is TGTGCCTGTACCAAAGCCGGGACAGGGGTGTTTGGCTACACCTTC. Protein: CACTKAGTGVFGYTF. Variable domain in full (rest from reference TRBV30 and TRBJ1-2): SQTIHQWPATLVQPVGSPLSLECTVEGTSNPNLYWYRQAAGRGLQLLFYSVGIGQISSEVPQNLSASRPQDRQFILSSKKLLLSDSGFYLCACTKAGTGVFGYTFGSGTRLTVV.

V usage is TRBV7-9 and J usage is TRBJ2-5; D perhaps matches TRBD1 (5 bases). Trimming left V 5 bases short and J 0 bases short, with 7 bases between. The CDR3 runs 13 residues. CDR1 is SEHNR and CDR2 is FQNEAQ in the germline V gene (reference sequence). The CDR3 sequence is CASSQDNQETQYF. DNA for the CDR3: TGTGCCAGCAGCCAGGACAACCAAGAGACCCAGTACTTC. Full variable domain (rest looked up from reference TRBV7-9 and TRBJ2-5): DTGVSQNPRHKITKRGQNVTFRCDPISEHNRLYWYRQTLGQGPEFLTYFQNEAQLEKSRLLSDRFSAERPKGSFSTLEIQRTEQGDSAMYLCASSQDNQETQYFGPGTRLLVL.

The chain recombines TRBV20-1 with TRBJ2-2, with D unclear. Germline V gives CDR1 DFQATT, CDR2 SNEGSKA (reference sequence). There are 15 residues in the CDR3. V was clipped by 4 bases and J by 6 bases, with 18 bases between them. The CDR3 sequence is CSAITPNPGAGELFF. The CDR3 nucleotides are TGCAGTGCTATCACCCCCAATCCTGGGGCCGGGGAGCTGTTTTTT.

The CDR3 protein is CAWSVNRRGRGPQHF. The DNA for the CDR3 is TGTGCCTGGAGTGTCAATCGAAGGGGGCGCGGGCCCCAGCATTTT. The V gene is TRBV30, the J gene TRBJ1-5; TRBD1 aligns across 7 bases. The CDR3 has 15 amino acids. Germline assignment: CDR1 GTSNPN and CDR2 SVGIG (reference sequence). The V segment lost 0 bases and the J segment 9 bases; nucleotides outside the gene matches: 11.

The J gene is TRBJ2-4, the V gene TRBV5-6; a weak D match, TRBD1 (6 bases). V gave up 0 bases and J gave up 6 bases, with 13 bases separating them. This CDR3 spans 15 amino acids. The germline V gene has CDR1 SGHDT and CDR2 YYEEEE. The CDR3 DNA reads as TGTGCCAGCAGCTTGGAACCGGGACAAATAAACATTCAGTACTTC. Translated, it gives CASSLEPGQINIQYF. Together with reference TRBV5-6 and TRBJ2-4, the CDR3 gives the full variable domain: DAGVTQSPTHLIKTRGQQVTLRCSPKSGHDTVSWYQQALGQGPQFIFQYYEEEERQRGNFPDRFSGHQFPNYSSELNVNALLLGDSALYLCASSLEPGQINIQYFGAGTRLSVL.

The V call is TRBV20-1, the J call TRBJ1-2; 8 bases are a match to TRBD1. The CDR3 is made up of 13 amino acids. The germline CDR1 and CDR2 sequences are DFQATT and SNEGSKA (reference sequence). V shed 2 bases and J 5 bases; nucleotides not matched to a gene: 4. CDR3 in DNA: TGCAGTGCTAGAACAGGGGGAAAGTATGGCTACACCTTC. This gives the protein CSARTGGKYGYTF.

A few counts support this clonotype. The V and J genes are TRBV20-1 and TRBJ2-7, with 7 nucleotides matching TRBD2. Germline values: CDR1 DFQATT, CDR2 SNEGSKA (reference sequence). J lost 7 bases, V lost 3 bases, and 9 bases had no gene match. The CDR3 is 13 residues long. As DNA, the CDR3 is TGCAGTGCTAGCGCGGGAGCAGGCTGGGAGCAGTACTTC. This translates into CSASAGAGWEQYF.

V and J are TRBV27 and TRBJ2-1, with 9 bases that match TRBD2. V gave up 6 bases and J gave up 9 bases; unmatched junction bases: 9. Germline lookup yields CDR1 MNHEY and CDR2 SMNVEV (reference sequence). This CDR3 spans 14 amino acids. The CDR3 here is CASRLGSGGGEQFF. DNA for the CDR3: TGTGCCAGCAGGTTAGGTAGCGGGGGCGGTGAGCAGTTCTTC.

The V and J genes are TRBV4-3 and TRBJ1-4; no clear D gene. V was cut by 0 bases and J by 4 bases, with 12 bases left in between. The CDR3 has 16 residues. Germline loops: CDR1 LGHNA, CDR2 YSLEER. CDR3 in amino acids: CASSQDRAALNEKLFF. The CDR3 DNA sequence: TGCGCCAGCAGCCAAGATAGGGCAGCACTTAATGAAAAACTGTTTTTT.

This clonotype was picked up many times. V and J are TRBV12-3 or TRBV12-4 and TRBJ1-4; the D is unclear. The V and J ends lost 1 base and 5 bases respectively, with 2 bases between them. This CDR3 region has 12 residues. In DNA form, the CDR3 reads TGTGCCAGCAGTTTAGAAAATGAAAAACTGTTTTTT. This gives the protein CASSLENEKLFF.

The V call is TRBV20-1, the J call TRBJ2-3, with D uncertain. V lost 6 bases and J lost 2, with 12 bases in between. Germline lookup yields CDR1 DFQATT and CDR2 SNEGSKA (reference sequence). The CDR3 sequence is 13 residues long. CDR3 sequence (DNA): TGCAGTGCCCGCCAATACGCCACAGATACGCAGTATTTT. Its translation is CSARQYATDTQYF.

The chain uses TRBV2 and TRBJ2-7, with D perhaps TRBD1 (7 bases). CDR1 SNHLY and CDR2 FYNNEI come from the germline V gene. Trimming shortened V by 6 bases and J by 7 bases, and 19 bases separated the two germline ends. The CDR3 has 14 amino acids. The DNA for the CDR3 is TGTGCCAGCAGGGAAAGACAGGGACTTCAGGAGCAGTACTTC. It is translated as CASRERQGLQEQYF.

This clonotype occurred a few times. The rearrangement joins TRBV3-1 to TRBJ2-5; 10 bases match TRBD2. V shed 4 bases, J shed 2 bases, and the junction held 4 bases outside the gene matches. Germline loops: CDR1 LGHDT, CDR2 YNNKEL (reference sequence). The CDR3 is 15 amino acids. As DNA, the CDR3 is TGTGCCAGCAGCCGCGGGACTAGCGAGCAAGAGACCCAGTACTTC. This gives the protein CASSRGTSEQETQYF.

This chain connects TRBV29-1 to TRBJ2-2, with 7 nucleotides matching TRBD2. Germline CDR1 is SQVTM and CDR2 is ANQGSEA. CDR3 length equals 14 residues. Unmatched junction bases numbered 3, after V lost 2 bases and J lost 3 bases. CDR3 nucleotide sequence: TGCAGCGTTGAAAGCGGGGCCTACACCGGGGAGCTGTTTTTT. This translates into CSVESGAYTGELFF.

The genes are TRBV7-8 and TRBJ2-6; unclear D gene. Per the germline V gene, CDR1 is SGHVS and CDR2 is FQNEAQ. V dropped 8 bases and J dropped 4 bases, with 12 bases sitting between them. This CDR3 is built from 14 residues. CDR3 nucleotides: TGTGCCAGCGGGGTCTCGGCAGGGGCCAACGTCCTGACTTTC. This gives the protein CASGVSAGANVLTF. The variable domain in full, completed from reference TRBV7-8 and TRBJ2-6, reads GAGVSQSPRYKVAKRGQDVALRCDPISGHVSLFWYQQALGQGPEFLTYFQNEAQLDKSGLPSDRFFAERPEGSVSTLKIQRTQQEDSAVYLCASGVSAGANVLTFGAGSRLTVL.